Each of the 15 T cell receptor beta chains below was sequenced from the same sample in a study of T cell clonality in common variable immunodeficiency (dated by TCRdb to the mid-2010s). Library creation used the immunoSEQ multiplex PCR assay. The source is immuneACCESS, and TCRdb retained only in-frame sequences with V and J called. Part of the clones is not carried over; for the studies checked, unresolved V genes explain less than half of this, and the remainder is unexplained. The table shows approximately 81,000 clones here, with no singletons. The ten most abundant clones make up around 0.82% of the sample. The sequenced material came from peripheral blood mononuclear cells. The receptors shown here come from a person aged 18-70 years in good health.

The sample holds many counts of this clone. With the read ending 3 residues before the CDR3 end, the germline J gene is used to fill in that end. This chain joins TRBV4-2 and TRBJ2-1; 8 bases agree with TRBD2. Trimming took 4 bases from V and 3 from J; bases not matched to a gene: 11. Germline CDR1 reads LGHNA; CDR2 reads YNFKEQ. The CDR3 runs to 17 residues. Incomplete CDR3 DNA: TGTGCCAGCAGCCCCTCCGGGACTAGGAATGGCTACAATGAG. Protein sequence: CASSPSGTRNGYNE. The whole CDR3 region reads CASSPSGTRNGYNEQFF.

This clone was recorded at least ten times. The read ends 3 residues shy of where the CDR3 ends; the end is completed using the germline J gene. The chain joins TRBV7-2 to TRBJ2-3; no definite D call. CDR1 and CDR2 (germline): SGHTA, FQGNSA. With 4 bases removed from V and 0 bases from J, the gap between germline ends came to 8 bases. The CDR3 has 14 amino acids. Incomplete CDR3 DNA: TGTGCCAGCAGCTCCCTCCCCAGCACAGATACG. It codes for CASSSLPSTDT. The whole CDR3 sequence reads CASSSLPSTDTQYF. Looking up the rest from reference TRBV7-2 and TRBJ2-3 gives the full variable domain: GAGVSQSPSNKVTEKGKDVELRCDPISGHTALYWYRQSLGQGLEFLIYFQGNSAPDKSGLPSDRFSAERTGGSVSTLTIQRTQQEDSAVYLCASSSLPSTDTQYFGPGTRLTVL.

This clone was recorded at least ten times. Read coverage stops 3 residues before the CDR3 terminus; the germline J gene supplies the remainder. This rearrangement joins TRBV2 to TRBJ2-3, with D maybe TRBD1 (6 bases). Trimming removed 6 bases at V and 6 bases at J, with 10 bases between. The CDR3 has 12 amino acids. The germline V gene encodes CDR1 SNHLY and CDR2 FYNNEI. The sequenced CDR3 bases are TGTGCCAGCAGAGATAGGGGGGATACG. This translates into CASRDRGDT. The complete CDR3 reads CASRDRGDTQYF.

This clone was counted many times. The read comes to an end 3 residues before the CDR3 does, leaving the germline J gene to fill in the end. The chain has TRBV6-1 and TRBJ2-7, with D possibly being TRBD1 (6 bases). Germline-derived CDR1 and CDR2 are MNHNS and SASEGT. The CDR3 runs 14 residues. Trimming removed 4 bases at V and 2 bases at J, with 12 bases between. CDR3 DNA, as far as it was read: TGTGCCAGCAGTGGACACAGGGACCCCTACGAG. Its protein product is CASSGHRDPYE. The whole CDR3 region reads CASSGHRDPYEQYF.

This clone was seen many times. From the germline J gene comes the end of the CDR3, since the read stops 3 residues before it. V is TRBV19 and J is TRBJ2-4; no clear D. The CDR3 is made up of 14 amino acids. Germline CDR1 and CDR2: LNHDA and SQIVND (reference sequence). The V and J ends lost 3 bases and 0 bases respectively, with 6 bases between them. The CDR3 region is CASSIYPAKNIQYF. CDR3 DNA (partial): TGTGCCAGTAGTATCTATCCAGCCAAAAACATT.

This clone has a count of ten or more. The CDR3 is cut off 3 residues early in the read; its end comes from the germline J gene. The gene calls are TRBV5-1 and TRBJ2-1; TRBD2 aligns across 14 bases. There are 15 residues in the CDR3. Germline CDR1 SGHRS, CDR2 YFSETQ. V lost 7 bases, J lost 8 bases, and 8 bases stayed unmatched. Here the CDR3 reads CASGSGTSGSDEQFF. Incomplete CDR3 DNA: TGCGCCAGCGGTTCCGGGACTAGCGGGAGCGATGAG. Supplemented by reference TRBV5-1 and TRBJ2-1, the full variable domain reads KAGVTQTPRYLIKTRGQQVTLSCSPISGHRSVSWYQQTPGQGLQFLFEYFSETQRNKGNFPGRFSGRQFSNSRSEMNVSTLELGDSALYLCASGSGTSGSDEQFFGPGTRLTVL.

This clone was seen repeatedly, ten times or more. The read ends 3 residues early relative to the CDR3; the germline J gene fills the gap. The chain combines TRBV7-3 with TRBJ2-1; 11 bases are shared with TRBD2. Trimming at V came to 0 bases and at J to 4 bases, leaving 5 bases not matched to a gene. The CDR3 has 17 amino acids. The germline V gene encodes CDR1 SGHTA and CDR2 FQGTGA. This CDR3 is CASSLTGGLAEYNEQFF. The CDR3 DNA, read in part, is TGTGCCAGCAGCTTAACGGGGGGACTAGCGGAATACAATGAG.

In this sample, this clone turned up many times. The read comes to an end 3 residues before the CDR3 does, leaving the germline J gene to fill in the end. The rearrangement joins TRBV3-1 (or the pseudogene TRBV3-2) to TRBJ1-3; D might be TRBD1 (5 bases). This CDR3 comprises 17 residues. CDR1 and CDR2 from the germline V gene are LGHDT and YNNKEL (reference sequence). V gave up 2 bases and J gave up 0 bases, with 14 bases separating them. The DNA read from the CDR3 is TGTGCCAGCAGCCAATCCCCTGGGGGGAGCTCTGGAAACACC. It specifies CASSQSPGGSSGNT. The complete CDR3 sequence is CASSQSPGGSSGNTIYF.

This clone has ten or more counts. Partial CDR3 DNA: TGTGCCAGCAGTTACAGCGAAGGACAGGGAGGGAGCGGC. Its protein is CASSYSEGQGGSG. The whole CDR3 reads CASSYSEGQGGSGYTF. V is TRBV6-2 or TRBV6-3 and J is TRBJ1-2; 8 bases are shared with TRBD1. The CDR3 end falls 3 residues outside the read, so it is completed with the germline J gene. The CDR3 consists of 16 residues. The germline V gene encodes CDR1 MNHEY and CDR2 SVGEGT.

The table lists this clone with many counts. The read is 3 residues too short to cover the CDR3 end, so that end is filled in from the germline J gene. V gene TRBV19 combines with J gene TRBJ2-7; TRBD2 matches at 13 bases. The V segment lost 3 bases and the J segment 4 bases; nucleotides outside the gene matches: 9. CDR3 length equals 17 residues. CDR1 LNHDA and CDR2 SQIVND come from the germline V gene (reference sequence). The covered CDR3 bases are TGTGCCAGTAGTATCGGACTAGCGGGAGTTCGGTCGTACGAG. It translates to CASSIGLAGVRSYE. In full, the CDR3 reads CASSIGLAGVRSYEQYF.

This clone was seen many times. The CDR3 end lies 3 residues beyond the end of the read and is filled in from the germline J gene. The J gene is TRBJ2-7, the V gene TRBV20-1; D may be TRBD1 (6 bases). This CDR3 spans 13 amino acids. CDR1 is DFQATT and CDR2 is SNEGSKA in the germline V gene (reference sequence). Between the trimmed V and J ends, which lost 6 bases and 3 bases, there was a span of 15 bases. The sequenced CDR3 bases are TGCAGTGCGCTAACAGGGAAAGTCTACGAG. Amino acids: CSALTGKVYE. The CDR3 as a whole reads CSALTGKVYEQYF.

This clone was picked up many times. With the read ending 3 residues before the CDR3 end, the germline J gene is used to fill in that end. The genes are TRBV7-2 and TRBJ2-1; D perhaps matches TRBD2 (6 bases). With 6 bases removed from V and 0 bases from J, the gap between germline ends came to 9 bases. Germline V gene lookup returns CDR1 SGHTA and CDR2 FQGNSA. The CDR3 loop spans 14 amino acids. The CDR3 sequence: CASRPSDSYNEQFF. The sequenced CDR3 bases are TGTGCCAGCAGACCTAGCGACTCCTACAATGAG.

This clone was seen at least ten times. The CDR3 is cut off 3 residues early in the read; its end comes from the germline J gene. The chain links TRBV12-3 or TRBV12-4 to TRBJ2-1, with a possible D match to TRBD1 (6 bases). The V gene lost 6 bases and the J gene lost 1 base, with 16 bases spanning the gap. The CDR3 is 16 amino acids. This CDR3 reads CASRPTGTMSYNEQFF. The covered CDR3 bases are TGTGCCAGCAGACCGACCGGGACAATGTCCTACAATGAG.

This clone was seen at least ten times. The CDR3 goes on 3 residues after the read ends, and that part is filled in from the germline J gene. The rearrangement links TRBV6-1 to TRBJ2-1, with 7 bases matching TRBD2. Germline V gene data show CDR1 as MNHNS and CDR2 as SASEGT. CDR3 length: 17 amino acids. The J segment lost 9 bases and the V segment lost 2 bases, leaving 16 bases of the junction unmatched. The CDR3 is CASSELLGLERRGEQFF. The covered CDR3 bases are TGTGCCAGCAGTGAATTACTAGGACTAGAAAGGAGGGGTGAG.

This clone was counted a few times. The CDR3 is cut off 3 residues early in the read; its end comes from the germline J gene. This chain uses TRBV7-8 with TRBJ1-5, with 9 bases aligning to TRBD1. CDR1 SGHVS and CDR2 FQNEAQ come from the germline V gene. V shed 3 bases, J shed 7 bases, and the junction held 16 bases outside the gene matches. There are 18 residues in the CDR3. The CDR3 bases that were read are TGTGCCAGCAGCTTGACCGATCCGGGACAGGGTTTTGGGCAGCCC. Encoded protein: CASSLTDPGQGFGQP. The whole CDR3 region reads CASSLTDPGQGFGQPQHF.